The clone carrying this T cell receptor beta chain was counted between two and nine times. Its cognate antigen is unknown. This sample was included in a study of radiation and T cells in renal cell carcinoma. Clones were read by immunoSEQ multiplex PCR, and TCRdb kept only the in-frame ones, dropping some. The sample lists roughly 23,000 clones; 45% to 50% were seen once. Treatment noted: 15 Gy SBRT to primary tumor, nephrectomy 4 weeks later. The germline CDR1 and CDR2 sequences are LNHDA and SQIVND (reference sequence). This CDR3 region has 12 residues. Trimming took 7 bases from V and 6 from J, leaving 9 bases between them. Study observations and caveats: In blood, top tumor clones expanded by 2 weeks, shrinking by 4. Without pretreatment biopsies, baseline tumor clonotype presence was undetermined. Compared with controls, irradiated tumors showed greater TCR clonality. Compared with controls, irradiated tumors had more, larger dominant CDR3 motifs.

The receptor's source is a woman aged 45-59 years with renal cell carcinoma. The gene calls are TRBV19 and TRBJ2-2, with D tentatively TRBD2 (5 bases). The source material was tumor tissue, sampled from a patient whose treatment included radiotherapy and nephrectomy. Written as DNA, the CDR3 is TGTGCCAGTATCGACGGGGCCGGGGAGCTGTTTTTT. Protein product: CASIDGAGELFF.